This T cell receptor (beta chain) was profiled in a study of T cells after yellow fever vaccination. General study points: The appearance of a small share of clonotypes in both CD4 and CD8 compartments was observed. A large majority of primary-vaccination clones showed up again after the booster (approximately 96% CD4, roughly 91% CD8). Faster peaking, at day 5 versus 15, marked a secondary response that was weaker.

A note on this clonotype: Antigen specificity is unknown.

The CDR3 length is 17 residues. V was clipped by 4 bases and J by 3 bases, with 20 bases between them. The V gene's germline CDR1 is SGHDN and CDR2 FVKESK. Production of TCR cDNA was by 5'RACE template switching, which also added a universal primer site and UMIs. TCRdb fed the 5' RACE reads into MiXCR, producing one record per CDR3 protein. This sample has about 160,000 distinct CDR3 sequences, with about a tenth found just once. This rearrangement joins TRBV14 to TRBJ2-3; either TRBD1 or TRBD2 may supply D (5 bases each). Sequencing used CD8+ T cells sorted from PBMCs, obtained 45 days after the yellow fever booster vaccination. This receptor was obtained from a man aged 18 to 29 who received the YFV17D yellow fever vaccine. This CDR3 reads CASSPPPEGLGTDTQYF. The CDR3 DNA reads TGTGCCAGCAGCCCGCCCCCCGAGGGGCTGGGGACAGATACGCAGTATTTT. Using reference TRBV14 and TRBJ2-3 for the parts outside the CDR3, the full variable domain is EAGVTQFPSHSVIEKGQTVTLRCDPISGHDNLYWYRRVMGKEIKFLLHFVKESKQDESGMPNNRFLAERTGGTYSTLKVQPAELEDSGVYFCASSPPPEGLGTDTQYFGPGTRLTVL.